This T cell receptor beta chain originates from a study of radiotherapy plus CTLA-4 blockade in lung cancer. The method was immunoSEQ multiplex PCR; TCRdb's version includes in-frame clones alone and lacks a portion of them. The sample lists some 64,000 clones, approximately 75% occurring once. CDR3 length: 15 amino acids. In germline, CDR1 is KGHSH, CDR2 LQKENI. V shed 2 bases and J shed 7 bases, with 14 bases lying between them. The sequencing here drew on peripheral blood, taken from a patient treated with radiotherapy plus ipilimumab. V usage is TRBV18 and J usage is TRBJ1-4; a possible D gene is TRBD1 (6 bases). The origin of this receptor is a human donor with non-small cell lung cancer who had a complete response to radiotherapy plus ipilimumab. The CDR3 nucleotides read TGTGCCAGCTCACCAGACAGGCAATCGGTTGAAAAACTGTTTTTT. It translates to CASSPDRQSVEKLFF.